This TCR beta chain is from a study of CD8+ T cells in alopecia areata. Regarding treatment: oral pan-JAK inhibitor, 5-10 mg twice daily. Following extraction, RNA underwent reverse transcription to cDNA, which served as the sequencing template. Using immunoSEQ multiplex PCR, the repertoire was profiled, and TCRdb retains in-frame clones only, with some absent. The sample consists of roughly 120,000 clones, around 53% of them appearing once. Trimming stripped 4 bases from V and 4 bases from J, with 17 bases between. Germline loops: CDR1 SGHDT, CDR2 YYEEEE. The CDR3 consists of 15 residues. The J gene is TRBJ1-2, the V gene TRBV5-6; D gene uncertain. The input for sequencing was CD8+ T cells sorted from blood, taken at week 24, from a patient treated with tofacitinib. This TCR was sampled from a human donor with alopecia areata. The CDR3 spells CASSTTSRASYGYTF. The DNA for the CDR3 is TGTGCCAGCAGCACGACTTCCCGGGCCTCCTATGGCTACACCTTC.